The sequence of this T cell receptor (beta chain) was determined in a study of Graves' ophthalmopathy and Graves' hyperthyroidism. Germline loops: CDR1 SNHLY, CDR2 FYNNEI. The CDR3 contains 11 residues. Trimming cost V 4 bases and J 9 bases, with 9 bases left between them. The sample holds many counts of this clonotype. Its antigen is undetermined. Study conclusions and caveats: Blood also harbored most expanded thyroid clonotypes above 0.001 frequency.

Researchers took RNA transcripts and amplified TCR beta CDR3 regions from them. RT-PCR was first run with HTBI primers, then multiplex PCR in a second round. TCRdb called the multiplex PCR reads again in MiXCR, with one record for every CDR3 protein. The data contain 400,000 to 450,000 distinct CDR3 sequences, around 21% of them singletons. Cases classed as stable hyperthyroidism had no ophthalmopathy within 18 months of follow-up. From fresh peripheral blood, roughly 11 ml in volume, the PBMCs were obtained. The chain uses TRBV2 and TRBJ2-5; D is uncertain. The sequencing input was peripheral blood. The receptor's source is a woman in her late teens or twenties with stable Graves' hyperthyroidism. The CDR3 bases are TGTGCCAGCAGTGTATCGCAGGCCCAGTACTTC. Protein sequence: CASSVSQAQYF.